This TCR beta chain was sequenced during a study of CD8 T cells in ankylosing spondylitis. Points from the study as a whole: In ankylosing spondylitis patients, matched synovial fluid reportedly showed significant enrichment of disease-linked clones. The disease-linked clones had a CD8+ phenotype and low blood frequencies. Typical of ankylosing spondylitis blood, it appeared, was a TCR beta motif of several highly homologous variants. A number of the motif variants had already been described in reactive arthritis synovial fluid and blood.

This clonotype was seen a few times. Its antigen is still unknown. Making the TCR beta libraries involved quantitative 5'-RACE with molecular barcodes. TCRdb processed the 5' RACE reads anew with MiXCR; each CDR3 protein has one entry. The top ten hold 0.95% to 1.1% of the sample, which has hundreds of thousands of distinct CDR3 sequences, more than 15% seen once. The TCR was taken from a male donor with ankylosing spondylitis. The sequenced sample was blood, either unsorted or a sorted T cell fraction (not recorded which).

CDR3 region: CASKQETQYF. CDR3 DNA: TGTGCCAGCAAGCAAGAGACCCAGTACTTC. V gene TRBV28 combines with J gene TRBJ2-5; D gene ambiguous. Germline values: CDR1 MDHEN, CDR2 SYDVKM. The CDR3 is made up of 10 amino acids. Trimming removed 7 bases from V and 2 bases from J, with 2 bases in between.